A selection of T cell receptor beta chains follows, all from one sample in a study of T cells in tumors after PD-1 blockade. This table comes from immunoSEQ multiplex PCR, and its TCRdb copy is limited to in-frame clones, with some not included. Altogether 7,000 to 9,500 clones are present, about two thirds being singletons, with the ten largest covering 7.5% to 9.5%. The sequences come from tumor tissue, collected after anti-PD-1 treatment. The receptor source for this set is a human donor with basal cell carcinoma. Each CDR3 is given without its conserved first and last residue. A clone size is listed for some rows: how often the clone was seen (once, few, many), or a class if it is expanded.

clone size	V gene	CDR3 length	J gene	CDR3 protein
NA	TRBV10-3	14	TRBJ1-6	AISESTLGAGSPLH
once	TRBV27	11	TRBJ2-7	ASRKYRVDEQY
NA	TRBV5-1	12	TRBJ1-3	ASSSGNSVNTIY
NA	TRBV28	12	TRBJ2-7	ASQPTRGRYEQY
few	TRBV6-5	12	TRBJ2-7	ASCTQQGCGEQY
NA	TRBV2	9	TRBJ2-3	ASSGEATQY
few	TRBV7-9	14	TRBJ2-1	ASSLARTSGGDEQF
NA	TRBV5-1	11	TRBJ2-3	ASSIFRADTQY
NA	TRBV29-1	11	TRBJ2-1	SVYRGAYNEQF
few	TRBV5-1	12	TRBJ1-5	ASSLGMDNQPQH
few	TRBV6-6	13	TRBJ2-7	ASSETSGRGYEQY
NA	TRBV4-3	16	TRBJ1-6	ASSQDLPGAAYNSPLH
NA	TRBV24-1	14	TRBJ2-7	ATSDHTGTGFYEQY